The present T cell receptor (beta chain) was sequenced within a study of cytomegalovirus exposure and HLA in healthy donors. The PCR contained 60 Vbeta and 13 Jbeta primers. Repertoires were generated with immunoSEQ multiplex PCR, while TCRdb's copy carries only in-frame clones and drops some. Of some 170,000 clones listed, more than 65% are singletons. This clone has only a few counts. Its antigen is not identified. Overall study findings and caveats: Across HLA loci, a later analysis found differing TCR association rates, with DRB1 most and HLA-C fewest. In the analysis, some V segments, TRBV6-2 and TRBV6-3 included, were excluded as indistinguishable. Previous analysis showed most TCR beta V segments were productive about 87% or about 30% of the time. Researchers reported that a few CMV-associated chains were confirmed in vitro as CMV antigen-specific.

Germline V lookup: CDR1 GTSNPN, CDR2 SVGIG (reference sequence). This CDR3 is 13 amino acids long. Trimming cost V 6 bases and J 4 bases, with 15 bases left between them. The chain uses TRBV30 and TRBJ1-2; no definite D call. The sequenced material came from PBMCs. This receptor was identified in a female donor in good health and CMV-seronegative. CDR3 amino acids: CACIMGGIYGYTF. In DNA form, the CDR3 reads TGTGCCTGCATCATGGGAGGGATCTATGGCTACACCTTC.